Listed below are T cell receptor beta chains from one sample, sequenced in a study of molecular identifiers for immune sequencing clone quantification. TCRdb processed the PCR reads anew with MiXCR; each CDR3 protein has one entry. This table holds around 65,000 distinct CDR3 sequences, 15% to 20% found once. Source material: naive CD8+ T cells from blood, with Jurkat cell RNA spiked in. These receptors were collected from a human donor in good health. Some libraries in this study had Jurkat cell RNA spiked in. Both conserved end residues are part of each CDR3. A D gene is named only where the DNA matches it firmly. Clone size is not always given. Where it is, it says once, few, many or a class for expanded clones.

j_gene,abundance,v_gene,d_gene,CDR3aa,CDR3nt
TRBJ2-1,.,TRBV27,TRBD2,CASSLWTSGSPYEQFF,TGTGCCAGCAGTTTATGGACTAGCGGGAGTCCCTATGAGCAGTTCTTC
TRBJ2-5,many,TRBV27,.,CASRIQEQETQYF,TGTGCCAGCAGGATACAGGAGCAAGAGACCCAGTACTTC
TRBJ2-1,many,TRBV20-1,TRBD2,CSARASGLAGQNEQFF,TGCAGTGCTAGAGCGTCGGGACTAGCGGGTCAGAATGAGCAGTTCTTC
TRBJ2-4,many,TRBV4-1,.,CASSPDKENIQYF,TGCGCCAGCAGCCCAGACAAAGAAAACATTCAGTACTTC
TRBJ2-3,many,TRBV9,.,CASSEGNPTDTQYF,TGTGCCAGCAGCGAGGGCAACCCCACAGATACGCAGTATTTT
TRBJ2-7,many,TRBV11-3,TRBD2,CASSVTEATSSGRAYEQYF,TGTGCCAGCAGTGTAACGGAGGCCACCTCTAGCGGGAGGGCCTACGAGCAGTACTTC
TRBJ2-7,many,TRBV7-2,.,CASSLAVSYEQYF,TGTGCCAGCAGCTTAGCGGTCTCCTACGAGCAGTACTTC
TRBJ2-1,.,TRBV20-1,TRBD2,CSATGLAGVGVYEQFF,TGCAGTGCCACGGGACTAGCGGGAGTGGGCGTATATGAGCAGTTCTTC
TRBJ1-3,many,TRBV18,.,CASSPPPGSGNTIYF,TGTGCCAGCTCACCACCTCCAGGGTCTGGAAACACCATATATTTT
TRBJ1-1,many,TRBV9,.,CASSHGQSLNTEAFF,TGTGCCAGCAGCCACGGACAGTCACTGAACACTGAAGCTTTCTTT
TRBJ2-4,many,TRBV28,TRBD1,CASRDRSKGAKNIQYF,TGTGCCAGCAGGGACAGGTCAAAGGGGGCCAAAAACATTCAGTACTTC
TRBJ1-4,many,TRBV7-9,.,CASSWEGDREKLFF,TGTGCCAGCAGCTGGGAAGGGGATCGTGAAAAACTGTTTTTT
TRBJ2-7,many,TRBV19,.,CASSPTGLPSYEQYF,TGTGCCAGTAGTCCGACTGGTCTCCCCTCCTACGAGCAGTACTTC
TRBJ2-1,.,TRBV20-1,TRBD2,CSPRTSGSNEQFF,TGCAGTCCAAGAACTAGCGGGAGTAATGAGCAGTTCTTC
TRBJ2-3,many,TRBV4-1,TRBD2,CASRDRDYSTDTQYF,TGCGCCAGCCGCGACCGGGACTACAGCACAGATACGCAGTATTTT
TRBJ1-2,many,TRBV19,TRBD1,CASSLTGDSYYGYTF,TGTGCCAGTAGTCTTACAGGGGATTCATACTATGGCTACACCTTC
TRBJ2-7,many,TRBV4-1,TRBD2,CASSQGPLAGAYEQYF,TGCGCCAGCAGCCAAGGTCCCCTAGCGGGAGCTTACGAGCAGTACTTC
TRBJ2-7,.,TRBV10-2,TRBD2,CASSVGLAGYEQYF,TGCGCCAGCAGTGTTGGACTAGCGGGCTACGAGCAGTACTTC
TRBJ2-5,many,TRBV13,TRBD2,CASSEGLAGGETQYF,TGTGCCAGCAGCGAGGGACTAGCGGGAGGAGAGACCCAGTACTTC
TRBJ1-4,many,TRBV27,.,CASSFAANEKLFF,TGTGCCAGCAGTTTCGCCGCCAATGAAAAACTGTTTTTT
TRBJ1-4,many,TRBV19,.,CASSTPEDSIHEKLFF,TGTGCCAGTAGTACCCCCGAGGACAGTATACATGAAAAACTGTTTTTT
TRBJ2-2,many,TRBV7-2,.,CASSFTHGELFF,TGTGCCAGCAGCTTTACGCACGGGGAGCTGTTTTTT
TRBJ2-5,.,TRBV4-1,TRBD1,CASSQVGGQGEKTQYF,TGCGCCAGCAGCCAAGTGGGCGGGCAGGGGGAGAAGACCCAGTACTTC
TRBJ2-7,many,TRBV7-6,.,CASSLAAAPTYEQYF,TGTGCCAGCAGCTTAGCAGCGGCGCCTACGTACGAGCAGTACTTC
TRBJ1-2,many,TRBV6-2/TRBV6-3,.,CASTPLAFYGYTF,TGTGCCAGCACCCCACTGGCGTTCTATGGCTACACCTTC
TRBJ2-1,many,TRBV28,.,CASTGGEYNEQFF,TGTGCCAGCACTGGCGGAGAGTACAATGAGCAGTTCTTC
TRBJ2-7,many,TRBV6-2/TRBV6-3,.,CASSYRFRGNYEQYF,TGTGCCAGCAGTTACCGCTTTAGGGGAAACTACGAGCAGTACTTC
TRBJ2-7,few,TRBV27,.,CASGTGTNYEQCF,TGTGCCAGCGGAACCGGGACAAACTACGAGCAGTGCTTC
TRBJ1-1,many,TRBV5-5,.,CASSLEGETEAFF,TGTGCCAGCAGCTTGGAAGGGGAGACTGAAGCTTTCTTT
TRBJ2-7,.,TRBV11-2,TRBD2,CASRGGRLPYEQYF,TGTGCCAGCAGGGGAGGGCGGCTTCCCTACGAGCAGTACTTC
TRBJ2-5,few,TRBV20-1,.,CSAAPSADQETQYF,TGCAGTGCAGCCCCGAGTGCGGATCAAGAGACCCAGTACTTC
TRBJ2-4,many,TRBV27,.,CASRVLGGQNIQYF,TGTGCCAGCAGGGTCTTAGGCGGGCAGAACATTCAGTACTTC
TRBJ1-5,many,TRBV24-1,.,CATSDARDGNQPQHF,TGTGCCACCAGTGATGCCAGGGACGGCAATCAGCCCCAGCATTTT
TRBJ1-5,many,TRBV4-1,.,CASSQVRERGEPQHF,TGCGCCAGCAGCCAAGTCCGAGAACGAGGGGAGCCCCAGCATTTT
TRBJ2-7,many,TRBV5-4,TRBD2,CASSHGLAGPGEQYF,TGTGCCAGCAGTCATGGACTAGCGGGACCGGGGGAGCAGTACTTC
TRBJ1-1,few,TRBV5-4,.,CASSSVAGTEAFF,TGTGCCAGCAGCTCAGTCGCGGGGACTGAAGCTTTCTTT
TRBJ2-1,few,TRBV30,TRBD2,CAWSDLLATNGGQFF,TGTGCCTGGAGTGACCTACTAGCGACTAATGGTGGGCAGTTCTTC
TRBJ1-6,many,TRBV7-8,.,CASSLWGVLNSPLHF,TGTGCCAGCAGCTTATGGGGGGTACTCAATTCACCCCTCCACTTT
TRBJ2-3,few,TRBV27,TRBD2,CASTQILAGGIDTQYF,TGTGCCAGCACCCAGATTCTAGCGGGAGGAATAGATACGCAGTATTTT
TRBJ1-1,many,TRBV30,.,CAWKWGDTEAFF,TGTGCCTGGAAGTGGGGGGACACTGAAGCTTTCTTT
TRBJ2-1,many,TRBV27,TRBD1,CASSLTGANEQFF,TGTGCCAGCAGTTTGACAGGGGCCAATGAGCAGTTCTTC
TRBJ2-7,many,TRBV28,TRBD2,CASKIAGENYEQYF,TGTGCCAGCAAAATAGCGGGAGAAAACTACGAGCAGTACTTC
TRBJ2-7,.,TRBV27,.,CASSLGGAQEQYF,TGTGCCAGCAGTCTTGGAGGGGCTCAGGAGCAGTACTTC